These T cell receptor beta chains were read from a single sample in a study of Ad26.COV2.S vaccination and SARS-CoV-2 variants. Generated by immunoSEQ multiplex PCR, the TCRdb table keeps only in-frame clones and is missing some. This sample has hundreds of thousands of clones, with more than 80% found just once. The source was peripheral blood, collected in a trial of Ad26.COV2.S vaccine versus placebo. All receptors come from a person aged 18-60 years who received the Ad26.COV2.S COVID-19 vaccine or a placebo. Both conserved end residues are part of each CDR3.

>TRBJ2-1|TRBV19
CASSMVDGKSYNEQFF
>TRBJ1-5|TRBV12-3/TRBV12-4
CASRQGNQPQHF
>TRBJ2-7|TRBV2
CASSGGGTGPYEQYF
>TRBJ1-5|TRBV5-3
CARNPPRSGNQPQHF
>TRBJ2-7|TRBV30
CAWRSASYEQYF
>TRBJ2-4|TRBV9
CASSPGRGRDIQYF
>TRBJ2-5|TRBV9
CASSFSGLQETQYF
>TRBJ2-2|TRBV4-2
CASSQSGREYTGELFF
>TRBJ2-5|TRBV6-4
CASSTQETQYF
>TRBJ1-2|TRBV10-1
CASSEPRQVGYTF
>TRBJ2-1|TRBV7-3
CASSSMWGEEQFF
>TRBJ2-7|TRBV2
CASLWGASDEQYF
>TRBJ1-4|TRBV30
CAWSAPQEKLFF
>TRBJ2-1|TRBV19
CASRWGMRANEQFF
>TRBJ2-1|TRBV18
CASSPLRGDNEQFF
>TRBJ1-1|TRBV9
CASSVATGRFTEAFF
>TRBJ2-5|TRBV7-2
CASSLEGLMGTQYF
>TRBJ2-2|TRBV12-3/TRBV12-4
CASSSDQGGELFF
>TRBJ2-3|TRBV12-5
CASGLAEGRTQYF
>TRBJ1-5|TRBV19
CASSEQGAGNQPQHF
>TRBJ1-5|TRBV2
CASSTGGNQPQHF
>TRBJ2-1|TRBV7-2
CASSLGVGLGSYNEQFF
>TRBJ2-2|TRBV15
CATSLSQGSGELFF
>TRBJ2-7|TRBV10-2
CASTVAGAPYEQYF
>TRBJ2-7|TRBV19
CASSYSTGTMSYEQYF
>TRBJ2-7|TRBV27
CASSFSDRAYEQYF
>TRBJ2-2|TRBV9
CASSVKYGGANTGELFF
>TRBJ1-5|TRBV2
CASRPGTASNQPQHF
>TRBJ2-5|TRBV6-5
CASSWGGIQETQYF
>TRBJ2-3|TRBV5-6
CASTWGVFGTDTQYF
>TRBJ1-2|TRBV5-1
CASSWDTTNYGYTF
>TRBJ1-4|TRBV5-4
CASSGNKGTNEKLFF
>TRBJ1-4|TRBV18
CASSPISGTATEKLFF
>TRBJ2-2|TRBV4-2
CASSRAGGDTGELFF
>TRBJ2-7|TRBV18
CASTPGTAPLQQYF
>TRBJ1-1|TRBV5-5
CASSPGQLDTEAFF
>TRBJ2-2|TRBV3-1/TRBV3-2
CASSHSGGSNTGELFF
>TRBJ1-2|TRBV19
CASSSHSLLHDGYTF
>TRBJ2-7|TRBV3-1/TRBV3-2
CASSPSDYEQYF
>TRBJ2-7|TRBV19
CASSILWGSEQYF
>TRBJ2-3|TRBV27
CASSASQGTSGSSDTQYF
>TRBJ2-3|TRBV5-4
CASSLEGTDTQYF
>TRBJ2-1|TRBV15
CATSPGPLNYNEQFF
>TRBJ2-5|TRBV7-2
CASSPSFFSETQYF
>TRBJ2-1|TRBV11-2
CASSFTGVNEQFF
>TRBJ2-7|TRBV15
CATSSRDRAYEQYF